The clone carrying this T cell receptor beta chain was detected a few times. The data were taken from a study of T cell changes during pregnancy in multiple sclerosis. Trimming took 3 bases from V and 2 from J; bases not matched to a gene: 4. The CDR3 extends over 15 amino acids. Per the germline V gene, CDR1 is SGHDT and CDR2 is YYEEEE. The method was immunoSEQ multiplex PCR; TCRdb's version includes in-frame clones alone and lacks a portion of them. The sample records about 38,000 clones, around 92% being singletons. This sequence joins TRBV5-6 and TRBJ1-2; TRBD1 aligns across 10 bases. This receptor was obtained from a female donor with multiple sclerosis, enrolled in a pregnancy study. Source: CD8+ T cells from peripheral blood mononuclear cells, taken in the second trimester of pregnancy. The CDR3 protein is CASSSPGQGNYGYTF. CDR3 nucleotide sequence: TGTGCCAGCAGCTCCCCGGGACAGGGGAACTATGGCTACACCTTC.